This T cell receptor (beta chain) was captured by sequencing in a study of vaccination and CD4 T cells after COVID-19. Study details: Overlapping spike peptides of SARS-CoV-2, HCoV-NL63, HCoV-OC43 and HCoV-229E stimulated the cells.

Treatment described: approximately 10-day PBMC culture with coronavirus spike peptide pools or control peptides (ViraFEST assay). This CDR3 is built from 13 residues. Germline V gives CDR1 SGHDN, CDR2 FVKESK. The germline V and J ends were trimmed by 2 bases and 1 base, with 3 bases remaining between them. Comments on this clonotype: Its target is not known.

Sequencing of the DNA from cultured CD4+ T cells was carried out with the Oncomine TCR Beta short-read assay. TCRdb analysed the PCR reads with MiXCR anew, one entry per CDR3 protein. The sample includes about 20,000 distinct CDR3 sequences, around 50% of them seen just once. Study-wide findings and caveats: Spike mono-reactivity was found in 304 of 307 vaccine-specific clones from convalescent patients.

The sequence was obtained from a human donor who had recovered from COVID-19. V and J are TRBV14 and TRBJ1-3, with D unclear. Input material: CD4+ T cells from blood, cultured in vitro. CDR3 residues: CASSQPSGNTIYF. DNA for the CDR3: TGTGCCAGCAGCCAACCATCTGGAAACACCATATATTTT. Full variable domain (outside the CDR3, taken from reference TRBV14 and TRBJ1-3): EAGVTQFPSHSVIEKGQTVTLRCDPISGHDNLYWYRRVMGKEIKFLLHFVKESKQDESGMPNNRFLAERTGGTYSTLKVQPAELEDSGVYFCASSQPSGNTIYFGEGSWLTVV.